Listed below are T cell receptor beta chains from one sample, sequenced in a study of blood T cell repertoires in COVID-19. TCRdb keeps only in-frame clones here, not all; method: immunoSEQ multiplex PCR. Found here are around 45,000 clones, about nine tenths of them singletons; the top ten hold roughly 15%. Source material: peripheral blood. The receptor source for this set is a man between 60 and 70 years old with active or convalescent COVID-19. Each CDR3 is given with its conserved first and last residue. D genes are given only for firm matches. Clone size is shown for a subset of rows, as once, few, many or a class of expanded clone.

j_gene: TRBJ2-5; d_gene: .; abundance: .; v_gene: TRBV5-4; CDR3nt: TGTGCCAGCAGCCTGGGGGGGACAGAAGAGACCCAGTACTTC; CDR3aa: CASSLGGTEETQYF
j_gene: TRBJ2-5; d_gene: .; abundance: .; v_gene: TRBV11-1; CDR3nt: TGTGCCGCGGGTTCCGGGGAGGAGACCCAGTACTTC; CDR3aa: CAAGSGEETQYF
j_gene: TRBJ1-5; d_gene: TRBD1; abundance: .; v_gene: TRBV30; CDR3nt: TGTGCCTGGAGTCTATCTCCGGGACAGGGGGGTTCCCAGCATTTT; CDR3aa: CAWSLSPGQGGSQHF
j_gene: TRBJ1-1; d_gene: TRBD1; abundance: .; v_gene: TRBV5-4; CDR3nt: TGTGCCAGCAGCTTGGGGTCAGGGGGCTTGAACACTGAAGCTTTCTTT; CDR3aa: CASSLGSGGLNTEAFF
j_gene: TRBJ1-6; d_gene: .; abundance: once; v_gene: TRBV18; CDR3nt: TGTGCCAGCTCACCTGGCAGTAATAATTCACCCCTCCACTTT; CDR3aa: CASSPGSNNSPLHF
j_gene: TRBJ1-6; d_gene: TRBD1; abundance: .; v_gene: TRBV29-1; CDR3nt: TGCAGCGTCGCGGACAGGGGCTATTCACCCCTCCACTTT; CDR3aa: CSVADRGYSPLHF
j_gene: TRBJ2-2; d_gene: .; abundance: .; v_gene: TRBV7-3; CDR3nt: TGTGCCAGCAGTTCCGGACACCGCACCGGGGAGCTGTTTTTT; CDR3aa: CASSSGHRTGELFF
j_gene: TRBJ1-4; d_gene: TRBD1; abundance: once; v_gene: TRBV5-1; CDR3nt: TGCGCCAGCAGTTCAACAGGGGTTTCCGAAAAACTGTTTTTT; CDR3aa: CASSSTGVSEKLFF
j_gene: TRBJ2-3; d_gene: TRBD1; abundance: .; v_gene: TRBV3-1/TRBV3-2; CDR3nt: TGTGCCAGCAGTCAAACCCGGACAGGGGGCGCAGATACGCAGTATTTT; CDR3aa: CASSQTRTGGADTQYF
j_gene: TRBJ1-6; d_gene: TRBD1; abundance: .; v_gene: TRBV28; CDR3nt: TGTGCCAGCAGTTTCCCAACCCGACAGGGCTCCTATAATTCACCCCTCCACTTT; CDR3aa: CASSFPTRQGSYNSPLHF
j_gene: TRBJ2-7; d_gene: .; abundance: .; v_gene: TRBV6-4; CDR3nt: TGTGCCAGCACCGACGGAGGGAGCTCCTACGAGCAGTACTTC; CDR3aa: CASTDGGSSYEQYF
j_gene: TRBJ1-1; d_gene: .; abundance: .; v_gene: TRBV2; CDR3nt: TGTGCCAGCAGCCTCGTCGGGGAGTTCGGCACTGAAGCTTTCTTT; CDR3aa: CASSLVGEFGTEAFF
j_gene: TRBJ2-5; d_gene: TRBD1; abundance: few; v_gene: TRBV10-3; CDR3nt: TGTGCCATCAGTGAGTCGACAGGGTTTAGGGAGACCCAGTACTTC; CDR3aa: CAISESTGFRETQYF
j_gene: TRBJ1-5; d_gene: .; abundance: few; v_gene: TRBV6-4; CDR3nt: TGTGCCAGCAGTGACTTCGCGGGAGAGGCGAGTCAGCCCCAGCATTTT; CDR3aa: CASSDFAGEASQPQHF
j_gene: TRBJ2-1; d_gene: TRBD1; abundance: few; v_gene: TRBV25-1; CDR3nt: TGTGCCAGCAGTGAGCCTGGACAGGGTTGGTACAATGAGCAGTTCTTC; CDR3aa: CASSEPGQGWYNEQFF
j_gene: TRBJ1-5; d_gene: TRBD1; abundance: .; v_gene: TRBV24-1; CDR3nt: TGTGCCACCAGTGATTCGAGACAGGGGAAGGGAAATCAGCCCCAGCATTTT; CDR3aa: CATSDSRQGKGNQPQHF
j_gene: TRBJ1-2; d_gene: .; abundance: once; v_gene: TRBV2; CDR3nt: TGTGCCAGCAGTGGAGAGATAAGTAACTATGGCTACACCTTC; CDR3aa: CASSGEISNYGYTF
j_gene: TRBJ2-7; d_gene: TRBD1; abundance: .; v_gene: TRBV11-3; CDR3nt: TGTGCCAGCAGCCCGGGACAGGGGGGCGAGCAGTACTTC; CDR3aa: CASSPGQGGEQYF
j_gene: TRBJ1-2; d_gene: TRBD1; abundance: .; v_gene: TRBV7-2; CDR3nt: TGTGCCAGCAGCCTAGACAGGGAAGTCGGCTACACCTTC; CDR3aa: CASSLDREVGYTF
j_gene: TRBJ2-3; d_gene: .; abundance: .; v_gene: TRBV3-1/TRBV3-2; CDR3nt: TGTGCCAGCAGCCAAGGCGGGGAAGATACGCAGTATTTT; CDR3aa: CASSQGGEDTQYF
j_gene: TRBJ2-5; d_gene: TRBD2; abundance: .; v_gene: TRBV5-1; CDR3nt: TGCGCCAGCAGCATAGGGACTAGCGATGGAGAGACCCAGTACTTC; CDR3aa: CASSIGTSDGETQYF
j_gene: TRBJ2-3; d_gene: TRBD2; abundance: .; v_gene: TRBV5-5; CDR3nt: TGTGCCAGCAGCATCCGACTAGCGGGGGGGCTGGCAGATACGCAGTATTTT; CDR3aa: CASSIRLAGGLADTQYF
j_gene: TRBJ1-5; d_gene: .; abundance: .; v_gene: TRBV4-2; CDR3nt: TGTGCCAGCAGCCTTACCTGGAGAGGGAATCAGCCCCAGCATTTT; CDR3aa: CASSLTWRGNQPQHF
j_gene: TRBJ2-2; d_gene: .; abundance: .; v_gene: TRBV10-3; CDR3nt: TGTGCCATCAGACGGGGGACAGCTAACACCGGGGAGCTGTTTTTT; CDR3aa: CAIRRGTANTGELFF
j_gene: TRBJ1-6; d_gene: .; abundance: once; v_gene: TRBV27; CDR3nt: TGTGCCAGCAGTTTATGGCAGGACAGTTCACCCCTCCACTTT; CDR3aa: CASSLWQDSSPLHF
j_gene: TRBJ2-5; d_gene: .; abundance: .; v_gene: TRBV19; CDR3nt: TGTGCCAGTAGTATAAGCAGGGGAGAGACCCAGTACTTC; CDR3aa: CASSISRGETQYF
j_gene: TRBJ1-2; d_gene: .; abundance: .; v_gene: TRBV3-1/TRBV3-2; CDR3nt: TGTGCCAGCAGCCAACCGGCGGGAGCCTCTAACTATGGCTACACCTTC; CDR3aa: CASSQPAGASNYGYTF
j_gene: TRBJ2-7; d_gene: .; abundance: .; v_gene: TRBV11-2; CDR3nt: TGTGCCAGCAGCCCCCTGTTTGGGACACGCTCCTACGAGCAGTACTTC; CDR3aa: CASSPLFGTRSYEQYF
j_gene: TRBJ1-2; d_gene: TRBD1; abundance: .; v_gene: TRBV29-1; CDR3nt: TGCAGCGTTGAAGCACTGACAGGGGGTAGGGGCTACACCTTC; CDR3aa: CSVEALTGGRGYTF
j_gene: TRBJ1-6; d_gene: .; abundance: .; v_gene: TRBV5-6; CDR3nt: TGTGCCAGCAGCTTCAGGGAAAACGATTCACCCCTCCACTTT; CDR3aa: CASSFRENDSPLHF
j_gene: TRBJ2-1; d_gene: .; abundance: .; v_gene: TRBV10-3; CDR3nt: TGTGCCATCAGTGCGGGGAATGAGCAGTTCTTC; CDR3aa: CAISAGNEQFF
j_gene: TRBJ2-1; d_gene: TRBD2; abundance: .; v_gene: TRBV6-5; CDR3nt: TGTGCCAGCAGTTATGAGCCTAGCGGGGGCACTGAGCAGTTCTTC; CDR3aa: CASSYEPSGGTEQFF
j_gene: TRBJ2-3; d_gene: .; abundance: .; v_gene: TRBV18; CDR3nt: TGTGCCAGCTCACCACGAGCGGATACGCAGTATTTT; CDR3aa: CASSPRADTQYF
j_gene: TRBJ1-2; d_gene: .; abundance: .; v_gene: TRBV18; CDR3nt: TGTGCCAGCTCACCGGGACTCCATGGCTACACCTTC; CDR3aa: CASSPGLHGYTF
j_gene: TRBJ1-2; d_gene: .; abundance: .; v_gene: TRBV4-2; CDR3nt: TGTGCCAGCAGCCAAGTGAGGGTAGGAGGCTATGGCTACACCTTC; CDR3aa: CASSQVRVGGYGYTF
j_gene: TRBJ1-2; d_gene: TRBD1; abundance: .; v_gene: TRBV30; CDR3nt: TGTGCCTGGAGTGGAGGGGGCAACTATGGCTACACCTTC; CDR3aa: CAWSGGGNYGYTF
j_gene: TRBJ1-1; d_gene: TRBD1; abundance: .; v_gene: TRBV2; CDR3nt: TGTGCCGTTGGCCGAGACAGGGCGAACACTGAAGCTTTCTTT; CDR3aa: CAVGRDRANTEAFF
j_gene: TRBJ2-1; d_gene: TRBD2; abundance: .; v_gene: TRBV5-1; CDR3nt: TGCGCCAGCAGGATCAATAGCGGGGGGGCCGCCTACAATGAGCAGTTCTTC; CDR3aa: CASRINSGGAAYNEQFF
j_gene: TRBJ1-3; d_gene: TRBD1; abundance: .; v_gene: TRBV7-9; CDR3nt: TGTGCCAGCAGCTATGGCCCGACAGGGGGAGGAAACACCATATATTTT; CDR3aa: CASSYGPTGGGNTIYF
j_gene: TRBJ1-1; d_gene: .; abundance: .; v_gene: TRBV5-1; CDR3nt: TGCGCCAGCAGCTTAGCAGGGAACACTGAAGCTTTCTTT; CDR3aa: CASSLAGNTEAFF
j_gene: TRBJ1-2; d_gene: .; abundance: once; v_gene: TRBV30; CDR3nt: TGTGCCTGGAGCCAGAATCCTAACTATGGCTACACCTTC; CDR3aa: CAWSQNPNYGYTF
j_gene: TRBJ1-5; d_gene: .; abundance: .; v_gene: TRBV5-1; CDR3nt: TGCGCCAGCAGCTTGGAAGGGGAAATTCCTTGGTATTTT; CDR3aa: CASSLEGEIPWYF
j_gene: TRBJ2-5; d_gene: .; abundance: .; v_gene: TRBV30; CDR3nt: TGTGCCTGGAGTGTAATTCGGGAGACCCAGTACTTC; CDR3aa: CAWSVIRETQYF
j_gene: TRBJ1-1; d_gene: .; abundance: .; v_gene: TRBV12-3/TRBV12-4; CDR3nt: TGTGCCAGCAGTTTGCAGGGGAACACTGAAGCTTTCTTT; CDR3aa: CASSLQGNTEAFF
j_gene: TRBJ1-2; d_gene: TRBD1; abundance: .; v_gene: TRBV7-2; CDR3nt: TGTGCCAGCAGCTTAGGGGGGACAGGGTATTGGTACACCTTC; CDR3aa: CASSLGGTGYWYTF
j_gene: TRBJ2-5; d_gene: .; abundance: .; v_gene: TRBV23-1; CDR3nt: TGCGCCAGCAGTCAACCCCTAGTTGAGACCCAGTACTTC; CDR3aa: CASSQPLVETQYF
j_gene: TRBJ2-1; d_gene: .; abundance: .; v_gene: TRBV29-1; CDR3nt: TGCAGCGTTGAATCCGCCTACAATGAGCAGTTCTTC; CDR3aa: CSVESAYNEQFF
j_gene: TRBJ2-7; d_gene: .; abundance: few; v_gene: TRBV6-2/TRBV6-3; CDR3nt: TGTGCCAGCAGTTACTCGAGCGAGGCCCTTTCCTACGAGCAGTACTTC; CDR3aa: CASSYSSEALSYEQYF
j_gene: TRBJ1-5; d_gene: .; abundance: .; v_gene: TRBV30; CDR3nt: TGTGCCTGGAGTGTACTGAATCAGCCCCAGCATTTT; CDR3aa: CAWSVLNQPQHF
j_gene: TRBJ2-5; d_gene: .; abundance: .; v_gene: TRBV7-6; CDR3nt: TGTGCCAGCAGCTTATATCTCGCAGGATCGGAGACCCAGTACTTC; CDR3aa: CASSLYLAGSETQYF
j_gene: TRBJ1-6; d_gene: .; abundance: few; v_gene: TRBV2; CDR3nt: TGTGCCAGCACCACAGGGAGATCACCCCTCCACTTT; CDR3aa: CASTTGRSPLHF
j_gene: TRBJ2-3; d_gene: TRBD2; abundance: .; v_gene: TRBV2; CDR3nt: TGTGCCAGCAGGGGCCAAGCGGGGGGGACAGATACGCAGTATTTT; CDR3aa: CASRGQAGGTDTQYF